The T cell receptor beta chain described here comes from a study of CD8+CD57+ T cells in acquired aplastic anemia. The template used for profiling TCR beta VDJ and CDR3 was genomic DNA. TCRdb processed the reads anew with MiXCR; each CDR3 protein has one entry. The data show under 350,000 distinct CDR3 sequences, with around three fifths seen just once and around 1.2% held by the top ten. In its sample, this clonotype was seen many times. Whoever was chosen for sequencing had shown CD8+CD57+ cell expansion by flow cytometry. The patients, all of them, had severe acquired aplastic anemia. Prior therapy had not been administered to any patient at the time of blood sampling. From germline, CDR1 is MNHNS and CDR2 SASEGT. This CDR3 has 17 residues. V lost 5 bases and J lost 5, with 24 bases in between.

This receptor was obtained from a human donor with aplastic anemia. The chain uses TRBV6-1 and TRBJ2-5; a weak D match, TRBD1 (6 bases). Sequenced input: sorted CD4+, CD8+, or CD8+CD57+ T cells (not recorded which) from PBMCs. The CDR3 here is CASSQGQGSLRWETQYF. The CDR3, as DNA: TGTGCCAGCAGTCAGGGACAAGGATCACTCCGTTGGGAGACCCAGTACTTC.